Listed here is a single T cell receptor beta chain. Its antigen is not known. Profiled with immunoSEQ multiplex PCR; TCRdb holds only in-frame clones, not every one. The sample has about 82,000 clones, 90% to 95% seen once. The sample is drawn from a study of T cell responses to AZD1222 COVID-19 vaccine. The study, taken as a whole, reports: All repertoire sampling was performed exclusively after the peak T cell response. Spike-specific TCR breadth and depth went up after people got two AZD1222 doses.

Germline assignment: CDR1 KGHSH and CDR2 LQKENI. Trimming took off 4 bases at V and 3 bases at J, with 7 bases between the two ends. The CDR3 runs 12 residues. The sequences come from peripheral blood, collected 28 days after the second AZD1222 dose. The origin of this receptor is an adult who received the AZD1222 COVID-19 vaccine. The gene calls are TRBV18 and TRBJ2-7; no definite D call. The CDR3, as DNA: TGTGCCAGCTCACAAGATGGCTACGAGCAGTACTTC. It is translated as CASSQDGYEQYF.